This T cell receptor (beta chain) was captured by sequencing in a study of cytomegalovirus exposure and HLA in healthy donors. Regarding the study as a whole: Later analysis revealed greater clonal expansion in HLA-associated TCR beta chains than in equally common others. Immune exposure was documented only through CMV serostatus.

Concerning this clone itself: Its antigen is unknown.

The primer mix had 60 Vbeta and 13 Jbeta primers. Data came from immunoSEQ multiplex PCR; TCRdb stores just in-frame clones and leaves some out. Among approximately 72,000 clones listed, 60% to 75% were seen once. The sequenced material came from PBMCs. The sequence was collected from a man aged 40-55 years in good health and CMV-seropositive.

The CDR3 sequence is CASREPGQPQHF. CDR3 in DNA: TGTGCCAGCAGAGAACCGGGACAGCCCCAGCATTTT. V usage is TRBV6-5 and J usage is TRBJ1-5, with unresolved D. The CDR3 covers 12 residues. Trimming stripped 6 bases from V and 7 bases from J, with 10 bases between. The germline V gene has CDR1 MNHEY and CDR2 SVGAGI.